This TCR beta chain is from a study of blood T cell repertoires in COVID-19. Generated by immunoSEQ multiplex PCR, the TCRdb table keeps only in-frame clones and is missing some. Here the sample spans almost 200,000 clones, roughly nine tenths being singletons. The V end lost 9 bases, the J end lost 5 bases, and 22 bases lay between the germline ends. The CDR3 loop spans 15 amino acids. The germline V gene encodes CDR1 SNHLY and CDR2 FYNNEI. This sequence was found in a woman in her late teens or twenties who had recovered from COVID-19. The chain couples TRBV2 to TRBJ1-1; a weak D match, TRBD1 (6 bases). Sequencing input: PBMCs or T cells enriched from blood (not recorded which). The CDR3 is CASIEAGAAGTEAFF. CDR3 DNA: TGTGCCAGTATCGAGGCGGGGGCAGCGGGAACTGAAGCTTTCTTT.